The text below deals with one T cell receptor (beta chain). Its matching antigen is unknown. The study, taken as a whole, reports: Tumor memory CD4+ T cell TCR gene usage was found to cluster with blood and lymph node memory CD4+ cells and with lymph node naive CD4+ cells. Tumor Treg TCRs overlapped most with tumor naive CD4+ cells.

TCRdb processed the 5' RACE reads anew with MiXCR; each CDR3 protein has one entry. This repertoire shows fewer than 80,000 distinct CDR3 sequences, about 20% found once; its top ten account for more than 2.5%. With V trimmed by 8 bases and J by 5 bases, 4 bases remained unmatched. CDR3 length: 13 amino acids. CDR1 is MNHNS and CDR2 is SASEGT in the germline V gene. The source is a female donor with breast cancer. The V and J genes are TRBV6-1 and TRBJ2-2, with 8 bases fitting TRBD2. The sequencing input was memory CD4+ T cells sorted from a lymph node. Indicated subset: memory CD4+ T cells, CD4+CD45RO+CD25-. The chain's CDR3 is CASREGGTGELFF. The CDR3 nucleotides read TGTGCCAGCCGGGAGGGGGGTACCGGGGAGCTGTTTTTT.